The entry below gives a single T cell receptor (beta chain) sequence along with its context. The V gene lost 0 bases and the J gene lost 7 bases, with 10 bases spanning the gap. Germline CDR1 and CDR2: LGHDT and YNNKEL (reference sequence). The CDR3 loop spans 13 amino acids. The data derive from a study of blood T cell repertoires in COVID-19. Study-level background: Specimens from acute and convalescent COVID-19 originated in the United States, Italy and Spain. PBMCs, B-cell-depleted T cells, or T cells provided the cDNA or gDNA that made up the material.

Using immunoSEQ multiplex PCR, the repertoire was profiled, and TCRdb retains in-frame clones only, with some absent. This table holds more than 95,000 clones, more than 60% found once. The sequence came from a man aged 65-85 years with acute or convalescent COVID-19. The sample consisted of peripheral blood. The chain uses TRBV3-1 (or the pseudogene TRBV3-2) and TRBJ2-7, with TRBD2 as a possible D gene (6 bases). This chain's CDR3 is CASSQDGGWEQYF. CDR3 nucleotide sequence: TGTGCCAGCAGCCAAGACGGGGGTTGGGAGCAGTACTTC.